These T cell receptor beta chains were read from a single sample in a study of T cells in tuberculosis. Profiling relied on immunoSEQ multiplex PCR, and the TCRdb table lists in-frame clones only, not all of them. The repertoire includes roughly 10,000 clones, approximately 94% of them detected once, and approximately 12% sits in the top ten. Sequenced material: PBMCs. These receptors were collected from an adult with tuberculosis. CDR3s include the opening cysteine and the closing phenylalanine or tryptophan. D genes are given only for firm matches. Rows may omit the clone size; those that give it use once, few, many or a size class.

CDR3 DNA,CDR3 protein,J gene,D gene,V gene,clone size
TGTGCCAGCAATCCGGCGGGGGGCCCAAGCTCTGGGGCCAACGTCCTGACTTTC,CASNPAGGPSSGANVLTF,TRBJ2-6,TRBD2,TRBV27,.
TGTGCCAGCAGACCGGACTACTCTAATACGCAGTATTTT,CASRPDYSNTQYF,TRBJ2-3,.,TRBV7-2,once
TGCAGCGAACGGGACACCCGCTACAATGAGCAGTTCTTC,CSERDTRYNEQFF,TRBJ2-1,.,TRBV29-1,.
TGTGCCATCAGGAGACAGGGGGCGGCCAGTGGCTACACCTTC,CAIRRQGAASGYTF,TRBJ1-2,TRBD1,TRBV10-3,.
TGTGCCAGCAGCTTTACGGGGGCTGGAAACACCATATATTTT,CASSFTGAGNTIYF,TRBJ1-3,.,TRBV5-6,once
TGCAGCGTTTTGGGTTCGGGCTACGAGCAGTACTTC,CSVLGSGYEQYF,TRBJ2-7,.,TRBV29-1,once
TGTGCCAGCAGGGCGACACACTTAACGGCCTACGAGCAGTACTTC,CASRATHLTAYEQYF,TRBJ2-7,.,TRBV2,.
TGTGCCAGCCTTCTCTATCCTACCTACGAGCAGTACTTC,CASLLYPTYEQYF,TRBJ2-7,.,TRBV5-6,.
TGTGCCAGCAGCCCAGGGACAGGGACCTTCTACGAGCAGTACTTC,CASSPGTGTFYEQYF,TRBJ2-7,TRBD1,TRBV11-2,few
TGCGCCAGCAGTAAGGACAGGGGCCAAGAGACCCAGTACTTC,CASSKDRGQETQYF,TRBJ2-5,TRBD1,TRBV10-1,.
TGTGCCAGCAGGACTGGGACAAGGGCTTTCTTT,CASRTGTRAFF,TRBJ1-1,.,TRBV6-5,.
TGTGCCAGCAGCTTAGACTGGGCAGATAAAGCTTTCTTT,CASSLDWADKAFF,TRBJ1-1,.,TRBV7-2,once
TGCGCCAGCAGCCAACTGCAGACAGGAGATACGCAGTATTTT,CASSQLQTGDTQYF,TRBJ2-3,.,TRBV4-1,.
TGTGCCAGCAGCCACCTAGCGGGGGAGCAGTTCTTC,CASSHLAGEQFF,TRBJ2-1,TRBD2,TRBV7-8,.
TGTGCCAGTAGTATAGATCAGGGGGCGCTTGCCGACACTGAAGCTTTCTTT,CASSIDQGALADTEAFF,TRBJ1-1,TRBD1,TRBV19,.
TGTGCCAGCAGCCCATCGGGACAGGTCTCTGGAAACACCATATATTTT,CASSPSGQVSGNTIYF,TRBJ1-3,TRBD1,TRBV9,.
TGTGCCTGGAGTGTGGGGCAGGGAGGAAACTATGGCTACACCTTC,CAWSVGQGGNYGYTF,TRBJ1-2,.,TRBV30,.
TGCGCCAGCAAGGTCCGGGGGGAAAGCCAGCCCCAGCATTTT,CASKVRGESQPQHF,TRBJ1-5,.,TRBV23-1,few
TGTGCCAGCACCTCCCAAGAGACCCAGTACTTC,CASTSQETQYF,TRBJ2-5,.,TRBV7-2,.
TGTGCCAGCAGTGAAGCTTATCTCCTATACGAGCAGTACTTC,CASSEAYLLYEQYF,TRBJ2-7,.,TRBV6-1,.
TGTGCCAGCAGCCTCGACAGGGGTTCACCCCTCCACTTT,CASSLDRGSPLHF,TRBJ1-6,TRBD1,TRBV7-7,few
TGTGCCAGCAGCCAACTCCAAGCGGGGGGCCCTCTGGGGCAGTACTTC,CASSQLQAGGPLGQYF,TRBJ2-7,TRBD2,TRBV14,.
TGTGCCAGCAGTCGGACTAGAACCTACAATGAGCAGTTCTTC,CASSRTRTYNEQFF,TRBJ2-1,TRBD2,TRBV2,.
TGTGCCAGCAGCCGGAGTGCGAACACCGGGGAGCTGTTTTTT,CASSRSANTGELFF,TRBJ2-2,.,TRBV13,.
TGTGCCAGCAGGGCCGGGACAGGGAAGGAAAAACTGTTTTTT,CASRAGTGKEKLFF,TRBJ1-4,TRBD1,TRBV6-1,.
TGTGCCTGGAGCAGGACTAGCGGGAGAAGCGGCAATGAGCAGTTCTTC,CAWSRTSGRSGNEQFF,TRBJ2-1,TRBD2,TRBV30,few
TGTGCCAGCAGTACAAGCGGGTTGAGGACTGAAGCTTTCTTT,CASSTSGLRTEAFF,TRBJ1-1,.,TRBV25-1,once
TGCGCCAGCAGCTGGACAGGGTTGAGCAATCAGCCCCAGCATTTT,CASSWTGLSNQPQHF,TRBJ1-5,TRBD1,TRBV5-1,.
TGTGCCAGCTCACCAGACGGAGTAAAGGTCTATGAGCAGTTCTTC,CASSPDGVKVYEQFF,TRBJ2-1,.,TRBV18,.
TGTGCCAGCAGCCCGCTCTCGCGAGTCCACACTGAAGCTTTCTTT,CASSPLSRVHTEAFF,TRBJ1-1,.,TRBV5-7,.
TGTGCCAGCAGCGGAAGGGACAACGGCTACGAGCAGTACTTC,CASSGRDNGYEQYF,TRBJ2-7,.,TRBV7-8,.
TGTGCCAGCAGCTTAGTATCCCAAGAGACCCAGTACTTC,CASSLVSQETQYF,TRBJ2-5,.,TRBV11-2,.
TGTGCCAGCAGTTACGAGAGGGTACAGCCCCAGCATTTT,CASSYERVQPQHF,TRBJ1-5,.,TRBV6-6,.
TGTGCCAGCAGTTTAGCGGGGGGGGGCAGACGGACCATATATTTT,CASSLAGGGRRTIYF,TRBJ1-3,.,TRBV28,once
TGTGCCTGGACTCGGGGGTCAAGTGGCAATCAGCCCCAGCATTTT,CAWTRGSSGNQPQHF,TRBJ1-5,.,TRBV30,.
TGTGCCAGCATTCCCGGGACAGGGTATGGCTACACCTTC,CASIPGTGYGYTF,TRBJ1-2,TRBD1,TRBV2,.
TGTGCCAGCAGTGAAAACCCCCAGGAGACCCAGTACTTC,CASSENPQETQYF,TRBJ2-5,.,TRBV6-4,.
TGCAGCGTTGAATATTGGACAGGGGGATATTCCTTCACAGATACGCAGTATTTT,CSVEYWTGGYSFTDTQYF,TRBJ2-3,TRBD1,TRBV29-1,.
TGTGCCAGCAGTTTTCTGTTGAGCGAAGAGACCCAGTACTTC,CASSFLLSEETQYF,TRBJ2-5,.,TRBV6-5,.
TGTGCCAGCAGCTTAGCGGCCGGGTTCGGGTACGAGCAGTACTTC,CASSLAAGFGYEQYF,TRBJ2-7,.,TRBV7-2,.
TGTGCCAGCAGCCCCCGGGACAGAGGCTCCAATGAGCAGTTCTTC,CASSPRDRGSNEQFF,TRBJ2-1,TRBD1,TRBV9,.
TGTGCCAGCAGCTTAGTTAGCGGGGGGGCGTATCGAGAGACCCAGTACTTC,CASSLVSGGAYRETQYF,TRBJ2-5,TRBD2,TRBV7-9,.